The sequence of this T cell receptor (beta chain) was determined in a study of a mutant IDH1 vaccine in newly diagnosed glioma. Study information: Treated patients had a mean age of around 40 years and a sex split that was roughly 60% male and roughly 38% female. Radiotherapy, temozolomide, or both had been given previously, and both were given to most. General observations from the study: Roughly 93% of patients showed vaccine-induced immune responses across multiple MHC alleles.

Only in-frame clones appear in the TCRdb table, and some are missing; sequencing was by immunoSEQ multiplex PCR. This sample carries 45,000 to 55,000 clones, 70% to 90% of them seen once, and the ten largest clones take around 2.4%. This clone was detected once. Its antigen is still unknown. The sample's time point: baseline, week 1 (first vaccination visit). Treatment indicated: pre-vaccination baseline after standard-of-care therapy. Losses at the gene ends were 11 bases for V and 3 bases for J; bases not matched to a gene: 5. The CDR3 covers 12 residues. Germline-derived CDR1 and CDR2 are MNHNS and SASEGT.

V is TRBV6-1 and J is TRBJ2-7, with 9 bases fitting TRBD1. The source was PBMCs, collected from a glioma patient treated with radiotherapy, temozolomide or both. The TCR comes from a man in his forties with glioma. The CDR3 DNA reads TGTGCCGGAAAGGGACAGGGCTACGAGCAGTACTTC. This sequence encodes CAGKGQGYEQYF.